One TCR beta chain is described in this entry. The data were obtained in a study of blood T cell repertoires in COVID-19. Study background: Sources were T cells, B-cell-depleted T cells, or PBMCs; the material itself was cDNA or gDNA.

With V trimmed by 5 bases and J by 9 bases, 9 bases remained unmatched. This CDR3 contains 15 residues. Germline CDR1 reads SGHTA; CDR2 reads FQGNSA. In the study's own analysis: Estimation of nucleated cell counts relied on the amplification of reference gene primers. The table came from immunoSEQ multiplex PCR; TCRdb's copy has only in-frame clones and leaves some out. Clone size and the V and J calls come from that table; the DNA yielded D and trimming. The sample has 180,000 or so clones; 70% to 90% are singletons. Sequencing input: peripheral blood. This chain joins TRBV7-2 and TRBJ2-1; 11 bases are a match to TRBD2. The sequence came from a woman aged 25 to 39 with active or convalescent COVID-19. The CDR3 region is CASSLKLAGEVEQFF. As DNA, the CDR3 is TGTGCCAGCAGCCTAAAACTAGCGGGAGAAGTTGAGCAGTTCTTC.